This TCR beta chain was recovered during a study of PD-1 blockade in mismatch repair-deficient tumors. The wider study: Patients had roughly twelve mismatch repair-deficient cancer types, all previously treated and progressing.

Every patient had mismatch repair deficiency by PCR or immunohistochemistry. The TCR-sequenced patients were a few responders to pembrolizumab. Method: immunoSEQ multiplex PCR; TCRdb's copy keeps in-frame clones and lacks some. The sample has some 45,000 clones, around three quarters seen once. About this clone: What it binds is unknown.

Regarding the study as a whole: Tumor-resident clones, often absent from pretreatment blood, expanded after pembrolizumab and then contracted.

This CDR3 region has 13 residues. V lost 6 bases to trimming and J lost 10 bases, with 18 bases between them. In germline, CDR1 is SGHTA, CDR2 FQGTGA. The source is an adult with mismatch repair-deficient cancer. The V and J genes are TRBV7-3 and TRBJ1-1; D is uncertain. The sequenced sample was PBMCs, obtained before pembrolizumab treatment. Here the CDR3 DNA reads TGTGCCAGCAGTCCTGACTCCAAGCTCGGAGCTTTCTTT. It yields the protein CASSPDSKLGAFF.